These T cell receptor beta chains were read from a single sample in a study of cytomegalovirus exposure and HLA in healthy donors. Libraries were prepared by immunoSEQ multiplex PCR; TCRdb keeps only in-frame clonotypes and omits some of them. Here the sample table reports under 250,000 clones. Sample: PBMCs. The receptors were gathered from a girl between 2 and 10 years old in good health and CMV-seropositive. CDR3s include the opening cysteine and the closing phenylalanine or tryptophan. A D gene is named only where the DNA matches it firmly.

v_gene: TRBV28
j_gene: TRBJ1-2
d_gene: -
CDR3nt: TGTGCCAGCAGAGTCCCGGGGTATGGCTACACCTTC
CDR3aa: CASRVPGYGYTF

v_gene: TRBV7-2
j_gene: TRBJ1-1
d_gene: -
CDR3nt: TGTGCCAGCAGCCCCAGACTTTACACTGAAGCTTTCTTT
CDR3aa: CASSPRLYTEAFF

v_gene: TRBV6-1
j_gene: TRBJ2-1
d_gene: -
CDR3nt: TGTGCCAGCAGTGAAGGGCGCGGGTACTCCTACAATGAGCAGTTCTTC
CDR3aa: CASSEGRGYSYNEQFF

v_gene: TRBV28
j_gene: TRBJ2-4
d_gene: -
CDR3nt: TGTGCCAGCAGTTTCGTCCATAGGAAGACAGTCCTAGCCAAAAACATTCAGTACTTC
CDR3aa: CASSFVHRKTVLAKNIQYF

v_gene: TRBV29-1
j_gene: TRBJ2-7
d_gene: TRBD1
CDR3nt: TGCAGCGTTGAAGGGTTCCGGGACAGGGGTTCCTACGAGCAGTACTTC
CDR3aa: CSVEGFRDRGSYEQYF

v_gene: TRBV28
j_gene: TRBJ2-3
d_gene: TRBD1
CDR3nt: TGTGCCAGCAGCCGACAGGGGCTTAGAGATACGCAGTATTTT
CDR3aa: CASSRQGLRDTQYF

v_gene: TRBV28
j_gene: TRBJ1-6
d_gene: TRBD1
CDR3nt: TGTGCCAGCAGTTTGCAGGGGGATTCACCCCTCCACTTT
CDR3aa: CASSLQGDSPLHF

v_gene: TRBV11-2
j_gene: TRBJ2-3
d_gene: TRBD2
CDR3nt: TGTGCCAGCAGCTCAAGACTAGCGGGAGGGAGAGATACGCAGTATTTT
CDR3aa: CASSSRLAGGRDTQYF

v_gene: TRBV7-2
j_gene: TRBJ1-1
d_gene: -
CDR3nt: TGTGCCAGCAGCCCTAGATACACTGAAGCTTTCTTT
CDR3aa: CASSPRYTEAFF

v_gene: TRBV2
j_gene: TRBJ2-7
d_gene: TRBD2
CDR3nt: TGTGCCAGCAGGAGCGGGACTGGTTTCGAGCAGTACTTC
CDR3aa: CASRSGTGFEQYF